Below are 5 T cell receptor beta chains sequenced from a single sample in a study of PD-1 blockade in classical Hodgkin lymphoma. Some clones are missing from TCRdb's copy, which holds only in-frame ones; the method was immunoSEQ multiplex PCR. The table has 35,000 to 45,000 clones, 87% seen once. Every patient was affected by relapse after autologous stem cell transplantation, while exposure to brentuximab vedotin was not uniform. The sample here was peripheral blood mononuclear cells (PBMCs), taken at baseline. The receptors were gathered from a human donor with classical Hodgkin lymphoma.

The chain employs TRBV13 and TRBJ1-5; TRBD1 might be the D (6 bases). CDR1 and CDR2 (germline): PRHDT, FYEKMQ (reference sequence). The V end lost 0 bases, the J end lost 6 bases, and 12 bases lay between the germline ends. The CDR3 covers 15 residues. The CDR3 loop is CASSLGRGRGQPQHF. The CDR3 DNA is TGTGCCAGCAGCTTAGGCAGGGGAAGAGGTCAGCCCCAGCATTTT.

This chain links TRBV4-1 with TRBJ2-3; 8 bases align to TRBD2. The CDR3 extends over 15 amino acids. The V and J ends lost 3 bases and 2 bases, in that order; junction bases with no gene match: 4. Per the germline V gene, CDR1 is MGHRA and CDR2 is YSYEKL. The CDR3 bases are TGCGCCAGCAGCCACATACTAGCGGACACAGATACGCAGTATTTT. Translation gives CASSHILADTDTQYF.

J is TRBJ1-2 and V is TRBV30, with D uncertain. The CDR3 is 13 amino acids. Looked up from germline, CDR1 is GTSNPN and CDR2 is SVGIG (reference sequence). V lost 3 bases and J lost 4, with 12 bases in between. As DNA, the CDR3 is TGTGCCTGGAGCCAACCCCCCTTCTATGGCTACACCTTC. Its translation is CAWSQPPFYGYTF.

J is TRBJ1-3 and V is TRBV7-2, with D hard to call. Germline CDR1 and CDR2: SGHTA and FQGNSA. The V and J ends lost 3 bases and 0 bases respectively, with 9 bases between them. This CDR3 is built from 15 residues. CDR3 protein: CASSFRPSSGNTIYF. The CDR3 nucleotides read TGTGCCAGCAGCTTCCGGCCGAGCTCTGGAAACACCATATATTTT. Variable domain in full (rest from reference TRBV7-2 and TRBJ1-3): GAGVSQSPSNKVTEKGKDVELRCDPISGHTALYWYRQSLGQGLEFLIYFQGNSAPDKSGLPSDRFSAERTGGSVSTLTIQRTQQEDSAVYLCASSFRPSSGNTIYFGEGSWLTVV.

The V and J genes are TRBV2 and TRBJ2-3, with D possibly TRBD1 on 6 matching bases. Germline V gene data show CDR1 as SNHLY and CDR2 as FYNNEI. The germline V and J ends were trimmed by 6 bases and 2 bases, with 12 bases remaining between them. This CDR3 is built from 14 residues. The CDR3 DNA sequence: TGTGCCAGCAGAGCTACAGGGAACACAGATACGCAGTATTTT. Amino acid sequence: CASRATGNTDTQYF. Full variable domain (rest looked up from reference TRBV2 and TRBJ2-3): EPEVTQTPSHQVTQMGQEVILRCVPISNHLYFYWYRQILGQKVEFLVSFYNNEISEKSEIFDDQFSVERPDGSNFTLKIRSTKLEDSAMYFCASRATGNTDTQYFGPGTRLTVL.